This TCR beta chain was observed in a study of shared clonotypes between healthy human individuals. CD45RO negativity and positive selection for CCR7 defined naive CD8 cells, a population that excluded terminally differentiated effector memory CD45RA+ cells. Method: immunoSEQ multiplex PCR; TCRdb's copy keeps in-frame clones and lacks some. The data contain 1.5 million to 2.5 million clones, about 95% of them seen just once; the ten biggest clones take up roughly 1.2%. This CDR3 has 16 amino acids. Trimming removed 2 bases at V and 3 bases at J, with 14 bases between. CDR1 is MNHEY and CDR2 is SMNVEV in the germline V gene (reference sequence).

The sample taken for sequencing was naive CD8+ T cells sorted from blood. V and J are TRBV27 and TRBJ1-5; D gene uncertain. This receptor was taken from a man younger than 30 in good health. CDR3 nucleotide sequence: TGTGCCAGCAGTTTAAATGTCTGGGCGAACAATCAGCCCCAGCATTTT. Its protein product is CASSLNVWANNQPQHF.